Each of the 32 T cell receptor beta chains below was sequenced from the same sample in a study of human T cells and chemical hapten exposure. Time point described: patch test 1, 2 weeks after DPC sensitization. The treatment is: therapeutic diphenylcyclopropenone sensitization with weekly scalp DPC. TCRdb reprocessed the RACE reads with MiXCR, giving one entry per CDR3 protein. The table has roughly 190,000 distinct CDR3 sequences, about a fifth seen once. The source material was whole blood, sampled in connection with sensitization to the hapten diphenylcyclopropenone (DPC). These receptors were obtained from a woman aged 45-65 years with alopecia areata. Some clones in this sample may be carry-over from other donors' samples.

The table lists this clonotype with many counts. The rearrangement joins TRBV20-1 to TRBJ2-7; 9 bases are a match to TRBD2. The CDR3 totals 15 residues. Germline V CDR1 and CDR2: DFQATT, SNEGSKA (reference sequence). V lost 3 bases, J lost 2 bases, and 8 bases stayed unmatched. CDR3 DNA: TGCAGTGCTAGGGGGGATAGCGGGAGACCCTACGAGCAGTACTTC. Amino acid sequence: CSARGDSGRPYEQYF.

This chain connects TRBV10-3 to TRBJ2-3; no firm D call. Germline-derived CDR1 and CDR2 are ENHRY and SYGVKD. V dropped 5 bases and J dropped 5 bases, with 11 bases sitting between them. This CDR3 region has 13 residues. The CDR3 DNA sequence: TGTGCCATCAGTCAGGACGGGCGAGATACGCAGTATTTT. Translated, it gives CAISQDGRDTQYF.

The rearrangement links TRBV20-1 to TRBJ2-3; perhaps TRBD2 as D (6 bases). V lost 6 bases and J 5 bases, leaving 15 bases between the germline ends. CDR1 and CDR2 from the germline V gene are DFQATT and SNEGSKA (reference sequence). This CDR3 is built from 13 residues. Written as DNA, the CDR3 is TGCAGTGCAGCCCAGGCGGGGCTAGATACGCAGTATTTT. Amino acid sequence: CSAAQAGLDTQYF.

This clonotype was picked up a small number of times. This chain joins TRBV2 and TRBJ1-2; D remains unclear. Between the trimmed V and J ends, which lost 3 bases and 2 bases, there was a span of 7 bases. The CDR3 extends over 13 amino acids. Germline V CDR1 and CDR2: SNHLY, FYNNEI. The CDR3 spells CASSEELNYGYTF. In DNA form, the CDR3 reads TGTGCCAGCAGTGAGGAATTGAACTATGGCTACACCTTC.

This chain joins TRBV10-3 and TRBJ2-3; D possibly corresponds to TRBD1 (6 bases). Germline V gene sequence: CDR1 ENHRY, CDR2 SYGVKD. Trimming pared 6 bases from V and 2 bases from J, leaving 12 bases between. This CDR3 comprises 14 residues. The DNA for the CDR3 is TGTGCCATCAGCCGACAGGCTGACACAGATACGCAGTATTTT. This encodes CAISRQADTDTQYF.

The rearrangement uses TRBV5-1 and TRBJ2-5; D is undetermined. The CDR3 covers 13 residues. Trimming removed 3 bases from V and 2 bases from J, with 8 bases in between. The germline gives CDR1 SGHRS, CDR2 YFSETQ. CDR3 in amino acids: CASSSSRQETQYF. For the CDR3, the DNA is TGCGCCAGCAGCTCCTCCAGGCAAGAGACCCAGTACTTC.

The J gene is TRBJ2-1, the V gene TRBV19, with TRBD2 matching 14 bases. Trimming cost V 1 base and J 8 bases; bases outside gene matches: 4. CDR1 and CDR2 (germline): LNHDA, SQIVND (reference sequence). This CDR3 has 16 amino acids. The CDR3 nucleotides are TGTGCCAGTAGTATAGGGGGGACTAGCGGGAGTGATGAGCAGTTCTTC. Protein product: CASSIGGTSGSDEQFF.

The chain uses TRBV6-6 and TRBJ1-4; D may be TRBD1 (5 bases). Trimming shortened V by 3 bases and J by 7 bases, and 18 bases separated the two germline ends. The CDR3 spans 16 residues. Germline values: CDR1 MNHNY, CDR2 SVGAGI (reference sequence). The CDR3 region has the DNA TGTGCCAGCAGTTATAGTGCAGGGCACGGAGGTGAAAAACTGTTTTTT. It is translated as CASSYSAGHGGEKLFF.

The chain has TRBV12-3 or TRBV12-4 and TRBJ2-4, with a weak D call TRBD1 (6 bases). Trimming took off 2 bases at V and 0 bases at J, with 11 bases between the two ends. This CDR3 region has 16 residues. The CDR3 bases are TGTGCCAGCAGTTTACAGGGGTTACTAGCCAAAAACATTCAGTACTTC. Encoded protein: CASSLQGLLAKNIQYF.

The chain recombines TRBV5-1 with TRBJ2-5; no clear D. This CDR3 is 13 amino acids long. V shed 1 base and J shed 4 bases, with 8 bases lying between them. CDR1 is SGHRS and CDR2 is YFSETQ in the germline V gene. CDR3 amino acids: CASSLSRLETQYF. CDR3 in DNA: TGCGCCAGCAGCTTGTCGCGACTAGAGACCCAGTACTTC.

This clonotype was found a few times. The rearrangement uses TRBV2 and TRBJ2-5; D is unclear. The V end was cut by 3 bases, the J end by 7 bases, with 6 bases between. Germline values: CDR1 SNHLY, CDR2 FYNNEI. This CDR3 is built from 11 residues. This CDR3 reads CASSDVGTQYF. In DNA form, the CDR3 reads TGTGCCAGCAGTGACGTTGGGACCCAGTACTTC.

V usage is TRBV10-3 and J usage is TRBJ1-5; D is undetermined. The CDR3 totals 15 residues. The V end was cut by 5 bases, the J end by 1 base, with 12 bases between. Per the germline V gene, CDR1 is ENHRY and CDR2 is SYGVKD. CDR3 coding DNA: TGTGCCATCAGTATGGGAGGGTTGAGCAATCAGCCCCAGCATTTT. Translating it yields CAISMGGLSNQPQHF.

Concerning this clonotype itself: At one end the junction does not follow the germline gene, possibly because of a read error. This chain uses TRBV6-5 with TRBJ1-6; D possibly corresponds to TRBD1 (6 bases). The CDR3 length is 15 residues. The germline CDR1 and CDR2 sequences are MNHEY and SVGAGI. The CDR3 reads CASSQGHLYNSPPHF. In DNA, the CDR3 is TGTGCCAGCAGCCAGGGACACCTCTATAATTCACCCCCCCACTTT.

The J gene is TRBJ2-1, the V gene TRBV5-1, with D maybe TRBD2 (6 bases). The germline V and J ends were trimmed by 3 bases and 5 bases, with 12 bases remaining between them. The germline CDR1 and CDR2 sequences are SGHRS and YFSETQ. The CDR3 runs 14 residues. This CDR3 reads CASSWGDDDNEQFF. CDR3 nucleotides: TGCGCCAGCAGCTGGGGGGACGACGACAATGAGCAGTTCTTC.

The J gene is TRBJ1-1, the V gene TRBV9, with D possibly matching TRBD1 (5 bases). The V gene's germline CDR1 is SGDLS and CDR2 YYNGEE. CDR3 size: 12 residues. Trimming stripped 4 bases from V and 8 bases from J, with 12 bases between. Here the CDR3 DNA reads TGTGCCAGCAGCCGGGGGGGTCTGGAAGCTTTCTTT. Protein product: CASSRGGLEAFF. Combining the CDR3 with reference TRBV9 and TRBJ1-1 gives the whole variable domain DSGVTQTPKHLITATGQRVTLRCSPRSGDLSVYWYQQSLDQGLQFLIQYYNGEERAKGNILERFSAQQFPDLHSELNLSSLELGDSALYFCASSRGGLEAFFGQGTRLTVV.

As for this clonotype: Its ends do not fully match the called genes, so a read error is possible. V is TRBV2 and J is TRBJ2-1; no definite D call. This CDR3 is built from 11 residues. Germline values: CDR1 SNHLY, CDR2 FYNNEI. The CDR3 DNA sequence: TGTGCCAGCAGGGAAGATAGAGAGCAGTTCTTC. Residues: CASREDREQFF.

The rearrangement links TRBV7-8 to TRBJ2-7; D possibly uses TRBD1 or TRBD2 (5 bases each). V shed 1 base and J shed 6 bases, with 16 bases lying between them. The CDR3 loop spans 15 amino acids. Germline CDR1 is SGHVS and CDR2 is FQNEAQ. CDR3 DNA: TGTGCCAGCAGCTTAGGGCCGGGGACCGTTTCCGAGCAGTACTTC. Protein product: CASSLGPGTVSEQYF.

The chain uses TRBV18 and TRBJ2-6, with 8 bases aligning to TRBD1. The CDR3 is 17 residues long. The germline gives CDR1 KGHSH, CDR2 LQKENI. Trimming at V came to 3 bases and at J to 0 bases, leaving 4 bases not matched to a gene. This chain's CDR3 is CASSPVTGGSGANVLTF. The DNA of the CDR3 is TGTGCCAGCTCACCTGTAACAGGGGGCTCTGGGGCCAACGTCCTGACTTTC.

The genes are TRBV6-5 and TRBJ2-3; TRBD1 matches 7 bases. Germline loops: CDR1 MNHEY, CDR2 SVGAGI. Trimming cost V 10 bases and J 2 bases; bases outside gene matches: 6. The CDR3 contains 13 residues. The CDR3 protein is CATRDSHTDTQYF. CDR3 bases: TGTGCCACCCGGGACAGCCACACAGATACGCAGTATTTT.

This clonotype was counted only a few times. The chain has TRBV5-1 and TRBJ2-1; 11 bases map to TRBD2. The CDR3 has 15 amino acids. CDR1 and CDR2 (germline): SGHRS, YFSETQ. The junction had 3 bases not matched to a gene; V was cut back by 0 bases and J by 7 bases. CDR3 amino acids: CASSLGVAGGNEQFF. CDR3 in DNA: TGCGCCAGCAGCTTGGGAGTAGCGGGAGGGAATGAGCAGTTCTTC.

The V and J genes are TRBV7-9 and TRBJ2-7, with 12 bases that match TRBD2. Germline V gene data show CDR1 as SEHNR and CDR2 as FQNEAQ (reference sequence). The CDR3 contains 15 residues. V trimming: 4 bases; J trimming: 5 bases; junction bases outside the gene matches: 6. The CDR3 region has the DNA TGTGCCAGCAGCTCCCTAGCGGGAGGGTTCCACGAGCAGTACTTC. Encoded protein: CASSSLAGGFHEQYF.

This clonotype came up many times. The chain recombines TRBV5-1 with TRBJ1-1; weak D call: TRBD1 (5 bases). Deletions cut 0 bases from V and 4 bases from J, with 13 bases between. There are 15 residues in the CDR3. Germline-derived CDR1 and CDR2 are SGHRS and YFSETQ. The CDR3 DNA is TGCGCCAGCAGCTTGGACGGCAGGGATTTCACTGAAGCTTTCTTT. It yields the protein CASSLDGRDFTEAFF.

This sequence joins TRBV29-1 and TRBJ2-7; 9 bases map to TRBD1. This CDR3 contains 12 residues. V lost 3 bases to trimming and J lost 9 bases; unmatched junction nucleotides: 6. Germline CDR1 reads SQVTM; CDR2 reads ANQGSEA. Written as DNA, the CDR3 is TGCAGCGTTGACTCGGACAGGGGTGGGCAGTACTTC. It yields the protein CSVDSDRGGQYF.

This clonotype has a handful of counts. The chain recombines TRBV9 with TRBJ2-7; TRBD2 agrees at 7 bases. Trimming at V came to 2 bases and at J to 2 bases, leaving 7 bases not matched to a gene. CDR1 SGDLS and CDR2 YYNGEE come from the germline V gene. This CDR3 has 15 amino acids. CDR3 nucleotides: TGTGCCAGCAGCGTCCAAGCGGGGACCCCCTACGAGCAGTACTTC. Translating it yields CASSVQAGTPYEQYF.

The chain uses TRBV29-1 and TRBJ1-2, with D unclear. Trimming took 0 bases from V and 5 from J, leaving 19 bases between them. In germline, CDR1 is SQVTM, CDR2 ANQGSEA. The CDR3 is 16 amino acids. CDR3 sequence reads: CSVEDLKGLIGYGYTF. CDR3 DNA sequence: TGCAGCGTTGAAGATCTAAAAGGGTTGATCGGGTATGGCTACACCTTC.

The gene calls are TRBV12-3 or TRBV12-4 and TRBJ2-1; 8 bases are a match to TRBD2. The CDR3 totals 16 residues. V lost 6 bases to trimming and J lost 5 bases; unmatched junction nucleotides: 12. CDR3 sequence (DNA): TGTGCCAGCAGCTTCCGCCGGGGACTAGAGGACAATGAGCAGTTCTTC. This codes for CASSFRRGLEDNEQFF.

This clonotype was seen more than once but under ten times. The rearrangement links TRBV29-1 to TRBJ2-5; D uncertain. V lost 1 base and J 8 bases, leaving 8 bases between the germline ends. The CDR3 contains 11 residues. Germline V lookup: CDR1 SQVTM, CDR2 ANQGSEA. The DNA of the CDR3 is TGCAGCGTTGAAGTGCGGATCACCCAGTACTTC. This translates into CSVEVRITQYF.

There are a few counts of this clonotype. The chain links TRBV5-6 to TRBJ1-1, with a tentative D call TRBD1 (5 bases). V shed 3 bases and J shed 5 bases, with 8 bases lying between them. This CDR3 is 12 amino acids long. Germline values: CDR1 SGHDT, CDR2 YYEEEE. CDR3 sequence: CASSSGPTEAFF. The CDR3 DNA follows: TGTGCCAGCAGCTCGGGGCCTACTGAAGCTTTCTTT.

This clonotype was seen a few times. The chain employs TRBV20-1 and TRBJ1-5; possible D gene TRBD1, 5 bases. The CDR3 covers 14 residues. Deletions cut 0 bases from V and 3 bases from J, with 9 bases between. Germline V gene data show CDR1 as DFQATT and CDR2 as SNEGSKA (reference sequence). The CDR3 nucleotides are TGCAGTGCTAGAGATTGGGGGGACAATCAGCCCCAGCATTTT. Translated, it gives CSARDWGDNQPQHF.

The rearrangement links TRBV5-5 to TRBJ2-7, with 7 bases fitting TRBD1. The length of the CDR3 is 15 residues. Trimming at V came to 3 bases and at J to 3 bases, leaving 9 bases not matched to a gene. Germline V CDR1 and CDR2: SGHKS, YYEKEE (reference sequence). DNA of the CDR3: TGTGCCAGCAGCTCCGACGACAGGGTCTTCTACGAGCAGTACTTC. Translating gives CASSSDDRVFYEQYF.

The gene calls are TRBV5-6 and TRBJ1-2; 7 bases line up with TRBD1. The CDR3 spans 15 residues. The V gene end was trimmed by 3 bases and the J gene end by 4 bases; junction bases not matched to a gene: 9. CDR1 and CDR2 from the germline V gene are SGHDT and YYEEEE. CDR3 sequence: CASSSTGTIFYGYTF. CDR3 coding DNA: TGTGCCAGCAGCTCGACAGGGACAATCTTCTATGGCTACACCTTC.

This rearrangement joins TRBV29-1 to TRBJ1-1, with unresolved D. V lost 4 bases, J lost 0 bases, and 12 bases lay in between. The germline CDR1 and CDR2 sequences are SQVTM and ANQGSEA. This CDR3 comprises 14 residues. The CDR3, as DNA: TGCAGCGTTGTGCCGACGGTGATGAACACTGAAGCTTTCTTT. Protein product: CSVVPTVMNTEAFF.